Following are 21 T cell receptor beta chains from one sample sequenced in a study of human T cells and chemical hapten exposure (dated by TCRdb to the early 2020s). The library was obtained by RACE. The data were produced on a NextSeq 500. The public reads were reanalyzed by TCRdb: fastp trimming at Q25, MiXCR alignment, in-frame beta chains only. Duplicate CDR3 protein sequences are folded into a single record with the most common DNA and genes. A total of 300,000 to 350,000 distinct CDR3 sequences appear in this sample, around 7% of them only once. The ten largest clones represent around 8.2% of the sample. The time point tag for this specimen amounts to: patch test 1, 2 weeks after DPC sensitization. The label giving this sample's treatment or condition can be read as: therapeutic diphenylcyclopropenone sensitization with weekly scalp DPC. The specimen comprised whole blood, sampled in connection with sensitization to the hapten diphenylcyclopropenone (DPC). The origin of the receptors is a woman between 18 and 29 years old with alopecia areata. Some clones in this sample may be carry-over from other donors' samples.

This clonotype was detected only a few times. V gene TRBV3-1 combines with J gene TRBJ2-2; D gene unclear. Between the trimmed V and J ends, which lost 3 bases and 4 bases, there was a span of 6 bases. Germline V gives CDR1 LGHDT, CDR2 YNNKEL (reference sequence). The CDR3 covers 13 residues. CDR3 amino acids: CASSHVRTGELFF. CDR3 nucleotides: TGTGCCAGCAGCCACGTCCGCACCGGGGAGCTGTTTTTT.

In its sample, this clonotype was seen many times. The rearrangement uses TRBV12-3 or TRBV12-4 and TRBJ1-5; D perhaps matches TRBD1 (6 bases). The V gene lost 3 bases and the J gene lost 6 bases, with 12 bases spanning the gap. The length of the CDR3 is 14 residues. The CDR3: CASSFEGGGQPQHF. The DNA for the CDR3 is TGTGCCAGCAGTTTTGAGGGGGGCGGTCAGCCCCAGCATTTT.

This clonotype came up many times. The V and J genes are TRBV6-2 or TRBV6-3 and TRBJ2-7; D is unresolved. Germline loops: CDR1 MNHEY, CDR2 SVGEGT. Trimming removed 10 bases from V and 1 base from J, with 17 bases in between. This CDR3 comprises 14 residues. The DNA for the CDR3 is TGTGCCACTAACAGACCGGCCTCATCCTACGAGCAGTACTTC. Amino acids: CATNRPASSYEQYF.

This clonotype was observed a few times. The chain has TRBV6-2 or TRBV6-3 and TRBJ1-5; D gene uncertain. In germline, CDR1 is MNHEY, CDR2 SVGEGT. The CDR3 is made up of 11 amino acids. Trimming pared 11 bases from V and 5 bases from J, leaving 10 bases between. CDR3 sequence (DNA): TGTGCCCCCCGACGGGATCAGCCCCAGCATTTT. It yields the protein CAPRRDQPQHF.

This clonotype was seen only a few times. The chain has TRBV18 and TRBJ1-1; D not certain. Germline CDR1 reads KGHSH; CDR2 reads LQKENI. V shed 0 bases and J shed 3 bases, with 8 bases lying between them. The CDR3 sequence is 14 residues long. The CDR3 sequence is CASSPPTGYTEAFF. DNA of the CDR3: TGTGCCAGCTCACCACCGACGGGGTACACTGAAGCTTTCTTT.

The CDR3 DNA is TGTGCCACCAGTGACTGGGACACTCGCACAGATACGCAGTATTTT. Amino acid sequence: CATSDWDTRTDTQYF. The chain recombines TRBV24-1 with TRBJ2-3; possibly TRBD1 for D (6 bases). CDR1 is KGHDR and CDR2 is SFDVKD in the germline V gene. V was clipped by 4 bases and J by 1 base, with 11 bases between them. The CDR3 is 15 amino acids.

This clonotype was seen a few times. The CDR3 spells CAISESSHPGTVAGELFF. CDR3 nucleotides: TGTGCCATCAGTGAGTCGAGCCATCCCGGGACAGTGGCCGGGGAGCTGTTTTTT. V usage is TRBV10-3 and J usage is TRBJ2-2; 7 positions match TRBD1. J gave up 6 bases and V 0 bases, and 13 bases lay outside the gene matches. This CDR3 has 18 residues. The germline CDR1 and CDR2 sequences are ENHRY and SYGVKD.

This clonotype was detected a few times. The V and J genes are TRBV5-4 and TRBJ2-1, with D possibly matching TRBD2 (7 bases). The V end lost 6 bases, the J end lost 1 base, and 14 bases lay between the germline ends. The CDR3 consists of 15 residues. From germline, CDR1 is SGHNT and CDR2 YYREEE (reference sequence). The CDR3 region has the DNA TGTGCCAGCACCCTGGGAGGGGGGTCCTACAATGAGCAGTTCTTC. It translates to CASTLGGGSYNEQFF.

This clonotype was observed a handful of times. The chain is built from TRBV12-3 or TRBV12-4 and TRBJ1-5; 7 bases fit TRBD1. The CDR3 loop spans 15 amino acids. Trimming at V came to 6 bases and at J to 0 bases, leaving 5 bases not matched to a gene. The CDR3 region has the DNA TGTGCCAGCAGCCCGACAGGGCATAGCAATCAGCCCCAGCATTTT. Encoded protein: CASSPTGHSNQPQHF.

The chain employs TRBV6-5 and TRBJ1-2, with TRBD1 matching 7 bases. CDR1 and CDR2 (germline): MNHEY, SVGAGI. V dropped 7 bases and J dropped 4; count of bases not matched to a gene: 9. This CDR3 has 14 residues. CDR3 sequence reads: CASTPTGQTYGYTF. CDR3 DNA sequence: TGTGCCAGCACCCCTACGGGACAGACCTATGGCTACACCTTC.

In its sample, this clonotype was seen a few times. The J gene is TRBJ1-5, the V gene TRBV5-1, with D unclear. V lost 4 bases to trimming and J lost 6 bases, with 11 bases between them. The CDR3 is made up of 13 amino acids. Germline values: CDR1 SGHRS, CDR2 YFSETQ. In DNA form, the CDR3 reads TGCGCCAGCAGCGTGCAAATGGGTCAGCCCCAGCATTTT. It specifies CASSVQMGQPQHF.

This clonotype occurred a few times. The chain employs TRBV7-2 and TRBJ2-2; D is tentatively TRBD1 or TRBD2 (5 bases each). V dropped 5 bases and J dropped 5 bases, with 9 bases sitting between them. Germline V CDR1 and CDR2: SGHTA, FQGNSA. There are 13 residues in the CDR3. The chain's CDR3 is CASSTRETGELFF. The CDR3 region has the DNA TGTGCCAGCAGCACCAGGGAGACCGGGGAGCTGTTTTTT.

This chain links TRBV7-6 with TRBJ1-1, with 7 bases fitting TRBD1. CDR3 length: 13 amino acids. Looked up from germline, CDR1 is SGHVS and CDR2 is FNYEAQ. V dropped 1 base and J dropped 9; count of bases not matched to a gene: 5. The CDR3 DNA reads TGTGCCAGCAGCTTAGTTGAGACAGGGAAAGCTTTCTTT. It yields the protein CASSLVETGKAFF.

This clonotype was seen only a few times. V is TRBV5-1 and J is TRBJ2-7; D is perhaps TRBD1 or TRBD2 (7 bases each). V shed 3 bases and J shed 0 bases, with 16 bases lying between them. This CDR3 has 16 amino acids. The germline gives CDR1 SGHRS, CDR2 YFSETQ. CDR3 loop: CASSWGGQRSSYEQYF. The CDR3 DNA reads as TGCGCCAGCAGCTGGGGGGGACAGCGCAGCTCCTACGAGCAGTACTTC.

In its sample, this clonotype was seen a few times. V usage is TRBV5-1 and J usage is TRBJ2-7, with 8 bases that match TRBD2. Losses at the gene ends were 5 bases for V and 2 bases for J; bases not matched to a gene: 6. Germline loops: CDR1 SGHRS, CDR2 YFSETQ. The CDR3 runs 14 residues. The CDR3 DNA is TGCGCCAGCAGTCGCGAGCGGGGGCCCTACGAGCAGTACTTC. Translation gives CASSRERGPYEQYF.

This clonotype occurred a few times. The chain recombines TRBV29-1 with TRBJ1-3; TRBD1 aligns across 10 bases. The CDR3 spans 16 residues. Losses at the gene ends were 5 bases for V and 4 bases for J; bases not matched to a gene: 11. CDR1 SQVTM and CDR2 ANQGSEA come from the germline V gene. The CDR3 DNA reads as TGCAGCGTTTCGACCGGGACAGGGGAGGCCGGAAACACCATATATTTT. This gives the protein CSVSTGTGEAGNTIYF.

This clonotype came up many times. V and J are TRBV7-3 and TRBJ1-1; D remains unclear. The V end was cut by 1 base, the J end by 5 bases, with 14 bases between. The CDR3 sequence is 15 residues long. Per germline, CDR1 SGHTA and CDR2 FQGTGA. The CDR3 spells CASSLSPWGWTEAFF. In nucleotides, the CDR3 is TGTGCCAGCAGCTTAAGCCCGTGGGGTTGGACTGAAGCTTTCTTT.

This clonotype was counted a few times. The chain joins TRBV11-2 to TRBJ1-2; TRBD1 matches 11 bases. Germline V gene sequence: CDR1 SGHAT, CDR2 FQNNGV. This CDR3 contains 15 residues. V lost 5 bases, J lost 8 bases, and 10 bases stayed unmatched. CDR3 protein: CASSPGQGARRGYTF. The CDR3 bases are TGTGCCAGCAGCCCTGGACAGGGGGCGCGTCGCGGCTACACCTTC.

This clonotype was detected once. V gene TRBV6-5 combines with J gene TRBJ2-7; D is uncertain. V lost 2 bases and J lost 2, with 7 bases in between. Per germline, CDR1 MNHEY and CDR2 SVGAGI. This CDR3 spans 13 amino acids. DNA for the CDR3: TGTGCCAGCAGTTACCTCGAACCCTACGAGCAGTACTTC. It encodes CASSYLEPYEQYF.

This clonotype was seen a few times. The gene calls are TRBV20-1 and TRBJ2-7; the match to TRBD1 covers 10 bases. The CDR3 covers 16 residues. The germline gives CDR1 DFQATT, CDR2 SNEGSKA (reference sequence). The trim removed 6 bases at V and 0 bases at J, leaving 11 bases unmatched. The CDR3 loop is CSAGPGTGDSSYEQYF. The DNA for the CDR3 is TGCAGTGCCGGACCCGGGACAGGGGACAGCTCCTACGAGCAGTACTTC.

This clonotype was seen ten or more times. The rearrangement joins TRBV4-3 to TRBJ1-3; D ambiguous. V was cut by 0 bases and J by 1 base, with 13 bases left in between. The germline gives CDR1 LGHNA, CDR2 YSLEER. CDR3 length: 17 residues. The CDR3 region has the DNA TGCGCCAGCAGCCAAGATTACGTGGGCCGGTCTGGAAACACCATATATTTT. Translating gives CASSQDYVGRSGNTIYF.